This note documents a single TCR beta chain sequence. The antigen remains unidentified. Possible read error: a much larger clone is one base away. The lymph nodes were axillary draining lymph nodes from breast cancer patients. In TCRdb, the multiplex PCR reads were re-called with MiXCR into one record per CDR3 protein. The data hold some 170,000 distinct CDR3 sequences, with 25% to 40% observed a single time. The data stem from a study of breast tumors, draining lymph nodes, adjacent tissues. Overall study findings and caveats: That most tumor T cells come from lymph nodes remained unproven. Luminal-like breast cancer showed significantly higher tumor–nontumor repertoire similarity than basal-like. Findings are consistent with lymph node origin and intratumoral expansion of most tumor T cells. Compared with lymph nodes, tumors were less diverse; compared with nontumor tissue, more.

Trimming at V came to 6 bases and at J to 6 bases, leaving 20 bases not matched to a gene. CDR3 length: 18 residues. The sequence came from a female donor with breast cancer. Some clones in this sample may be carry-over from other donors' samples. The chain combines TRBV12-3 or TRBV12-4 with TRBJ2-7; 10 bases map to TRBD2. The sequenced sample was axillary lymph node tissue. CDR3 region: CASRPFFIRSGGPGEQYF. CDR3 coding DNA: TGTGCCAGCAGACCATTCTTCATTCGTAGCGGGGGGCCGGGCGAGCAGTACTTC.